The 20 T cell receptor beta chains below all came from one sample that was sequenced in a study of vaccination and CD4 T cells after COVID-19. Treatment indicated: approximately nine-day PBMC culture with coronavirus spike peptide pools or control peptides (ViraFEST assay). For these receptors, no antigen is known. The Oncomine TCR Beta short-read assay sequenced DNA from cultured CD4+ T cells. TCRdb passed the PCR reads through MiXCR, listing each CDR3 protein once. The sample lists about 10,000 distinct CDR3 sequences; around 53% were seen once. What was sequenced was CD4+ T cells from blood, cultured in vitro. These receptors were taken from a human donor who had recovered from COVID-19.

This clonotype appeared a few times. In DNA, the CDR3 is TGTGCCAGCAGCCCTCAGGGGGCGTGGGCATACAATGAGCAGTTCTTC. Its protein product is CASSPQGAWAYNEQFF. The chain carries TRBV7-2 and TRBJ2-1; 8 bases are a match to TRBD1. Germline V gene sequence: CDR1 SGHTA, CDR2 FQGNSA. The CDR3 covers 16 residues. The V and J ends lost 5 bases and 4 bases, in that order; junction bases with no gene match: 10.

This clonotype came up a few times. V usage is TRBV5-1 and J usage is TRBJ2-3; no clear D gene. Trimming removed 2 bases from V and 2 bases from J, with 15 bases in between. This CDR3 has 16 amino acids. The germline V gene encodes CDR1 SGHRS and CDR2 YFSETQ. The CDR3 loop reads CASSFGRPTFTDTQYF. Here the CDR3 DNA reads TGCGCCAGCAGCTTTGGTAGGCCAACCTTCACAGATACGCAGTATTTT.

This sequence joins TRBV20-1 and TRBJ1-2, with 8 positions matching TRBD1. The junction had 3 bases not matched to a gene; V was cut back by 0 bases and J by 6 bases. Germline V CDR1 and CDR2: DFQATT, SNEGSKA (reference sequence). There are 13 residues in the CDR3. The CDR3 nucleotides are TGCAGTGCTAGAGATATGACAGGGGATGGCTACACCTTC. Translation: CSARDMTGDGYTF.

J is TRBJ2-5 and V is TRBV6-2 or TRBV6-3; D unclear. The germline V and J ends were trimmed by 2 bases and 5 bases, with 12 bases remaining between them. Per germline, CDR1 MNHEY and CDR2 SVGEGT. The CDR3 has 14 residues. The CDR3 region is CASSYPMVRETQYF. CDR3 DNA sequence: TGTGCCAGCAGTTACCCCATGGTGCGGGAGACCCAGTACTTC.

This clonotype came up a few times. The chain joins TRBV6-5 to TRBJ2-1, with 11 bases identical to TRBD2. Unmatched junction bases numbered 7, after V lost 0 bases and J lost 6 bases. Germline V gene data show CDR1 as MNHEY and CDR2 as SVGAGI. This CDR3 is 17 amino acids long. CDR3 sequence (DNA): TGTGCCAGCAGTTACTCCACTATAGCGGGAGGGCGCAATGAGCAGTTCTTC. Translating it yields CASSYSTIAGGRNEQFF.

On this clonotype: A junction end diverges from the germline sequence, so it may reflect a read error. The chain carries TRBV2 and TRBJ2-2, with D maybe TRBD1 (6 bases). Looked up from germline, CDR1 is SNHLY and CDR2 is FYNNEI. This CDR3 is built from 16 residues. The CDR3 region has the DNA TGTGCCAGCAGTCTTCAACAGGGCCCGAAGACCGGGGAGCTGTTTTTT. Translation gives CASSLQQGPKTGELFF.

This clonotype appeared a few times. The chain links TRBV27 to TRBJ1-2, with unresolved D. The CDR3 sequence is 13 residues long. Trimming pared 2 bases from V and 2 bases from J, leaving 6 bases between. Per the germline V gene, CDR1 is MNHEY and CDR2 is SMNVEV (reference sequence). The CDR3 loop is CASSLSGNYGYTF. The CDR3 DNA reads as TGTGCCAGCAGTTTAAGTGGGAACTATGGCTACACCTTC.

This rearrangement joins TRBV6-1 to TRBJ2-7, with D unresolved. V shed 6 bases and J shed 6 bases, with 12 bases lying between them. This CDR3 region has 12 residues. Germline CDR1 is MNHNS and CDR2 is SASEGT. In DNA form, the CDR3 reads TGTGCCAGCAGGTCATGGGTACTCGAGCAGTACTTC. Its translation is CASRSWVLEQYF.

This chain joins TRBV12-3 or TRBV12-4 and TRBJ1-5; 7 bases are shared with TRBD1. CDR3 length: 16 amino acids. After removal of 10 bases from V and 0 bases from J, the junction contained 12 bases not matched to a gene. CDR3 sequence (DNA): TGTGCCACCGCTCCTACAGACAGGGTTAGCAATCAGCCCCAGCATTTT. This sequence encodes CATAPTDRVSNQPQHF.

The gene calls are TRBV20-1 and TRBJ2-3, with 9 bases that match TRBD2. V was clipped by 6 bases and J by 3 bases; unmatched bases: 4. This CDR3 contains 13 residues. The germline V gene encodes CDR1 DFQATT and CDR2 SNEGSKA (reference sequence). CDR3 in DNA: TGCAGTGCCGTAGCGGGAGCTACAGATACGCAGTATTTT. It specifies CSAVAGATDTQYF.

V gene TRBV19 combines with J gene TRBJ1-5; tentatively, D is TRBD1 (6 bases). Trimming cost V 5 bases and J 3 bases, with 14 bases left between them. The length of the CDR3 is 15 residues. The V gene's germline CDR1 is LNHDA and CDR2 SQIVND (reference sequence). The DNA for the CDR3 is TGTGCCAGTAGTGCCCGCCGGGACACCAATCAGCCCCAGCATTTT. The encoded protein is CASSARRDTNQPQHF.

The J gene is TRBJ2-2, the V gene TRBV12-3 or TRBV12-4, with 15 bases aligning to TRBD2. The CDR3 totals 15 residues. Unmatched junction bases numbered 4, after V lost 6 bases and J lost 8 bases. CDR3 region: CASRRTSGRVGELFF. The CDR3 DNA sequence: TGTGCCAGCAGGCGGACTAGCGGGAGGGTAGGGGAGCTGTTTTTT.

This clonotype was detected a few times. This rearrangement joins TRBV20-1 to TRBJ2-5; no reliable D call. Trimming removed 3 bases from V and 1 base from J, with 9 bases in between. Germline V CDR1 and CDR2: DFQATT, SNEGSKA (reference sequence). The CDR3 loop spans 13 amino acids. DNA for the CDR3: TGCAGTGCTAGCGGCCAGGCCCAAGAGACCCAGTACTTC. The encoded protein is CSASGQAQETQYF.

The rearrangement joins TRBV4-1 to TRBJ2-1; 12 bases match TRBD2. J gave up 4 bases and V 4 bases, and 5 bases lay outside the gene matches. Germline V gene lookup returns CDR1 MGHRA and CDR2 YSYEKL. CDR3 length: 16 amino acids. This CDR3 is CASSLLGLAGYNEQFF. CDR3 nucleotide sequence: TGCGCCAGCAGCCTTCTAGGACTAGCGGGATACAATGAGCAGTTCTTC.

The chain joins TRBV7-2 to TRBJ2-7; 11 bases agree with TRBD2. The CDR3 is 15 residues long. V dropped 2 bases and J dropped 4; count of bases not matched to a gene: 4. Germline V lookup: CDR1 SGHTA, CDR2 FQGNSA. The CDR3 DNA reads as TGTGCCAGCAGCTTATTAGCGGGAGGGCCATACGAGCAGTACTTC. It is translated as CASSLLAGGPYEQYF.

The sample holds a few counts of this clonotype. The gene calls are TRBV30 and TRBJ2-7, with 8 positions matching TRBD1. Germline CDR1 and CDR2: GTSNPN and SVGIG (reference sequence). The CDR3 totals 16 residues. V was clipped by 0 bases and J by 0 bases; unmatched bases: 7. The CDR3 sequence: CAWSVSRTGSSYEQYF. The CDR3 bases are TGTGCCTGGAGTGTGAGCCGGACAGGGAGCTCCTACGAGCAGTACTTC.

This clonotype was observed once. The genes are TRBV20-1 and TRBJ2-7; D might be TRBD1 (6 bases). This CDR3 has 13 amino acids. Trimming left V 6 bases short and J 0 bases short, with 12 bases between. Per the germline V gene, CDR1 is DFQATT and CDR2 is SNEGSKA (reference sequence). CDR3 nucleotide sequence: TGCAGTGCCAACCGGGACAACTCCTACGAGCAGTACTTC. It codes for CSANRDNSYEQYF.

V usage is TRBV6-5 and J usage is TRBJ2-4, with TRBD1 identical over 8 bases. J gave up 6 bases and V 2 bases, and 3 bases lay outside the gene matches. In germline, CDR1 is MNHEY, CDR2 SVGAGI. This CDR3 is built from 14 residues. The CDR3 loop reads CASSYLGTGNIQYF. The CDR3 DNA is TGTGCCAGCAGTTACCTCGGGACAGGAAACATTCAGTACTTC.

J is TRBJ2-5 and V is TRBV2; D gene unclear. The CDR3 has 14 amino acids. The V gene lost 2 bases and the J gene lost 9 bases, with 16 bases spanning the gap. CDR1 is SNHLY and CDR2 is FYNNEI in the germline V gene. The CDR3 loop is CASSEQVVNWAQYF. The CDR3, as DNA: TGTGCCAGCAGTGAACAGGTCGTAAATTGGGCCCAGTACTTC.

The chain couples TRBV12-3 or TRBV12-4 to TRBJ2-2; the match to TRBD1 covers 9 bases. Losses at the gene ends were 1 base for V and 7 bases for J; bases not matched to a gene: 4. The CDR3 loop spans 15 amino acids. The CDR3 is CASSLGTGVVGELFF. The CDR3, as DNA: TGTGCCAGCAGTTTAGGGACAGGGGTGGTCGGGGAGCTGTTTTTT.